The 18 T cell receptor beta chains in this list originate from one sample, sequenced in a study of cytomegalovirus exposure and HLA in healthy donors. Libraries were prepared by immunoSEQ multiplex PCR; TCRdb keeps only in-frame clonotypes and omits some of them. The data contain 200,000 to 250,000 clones, about 89% of them seen just once; the ten biggest clones take up roughly 1%. The source material was PBMCs. All receptors come from a woman aged 18-30 years in good health and CMV-seronegative.

The chain employs TRBV6-4 and TRBJ2-1; 9 positions agree with TRBD1. The CDR3 has 18 amino acids. CDR1 and CDR2 from the germline V gene are MRHNA and SNTAGT. Trimming removed 10 bases from V and 2 bases from J; junction bases left unmatched: 18. CDR3 in amino acids: CATAESGQGKGTYNEQFF. The CDR3 DNA is TGTGCCACCGCCGAGTCGGGACAGGGAAAAGGAACCTACAATGAGCAGTTCTTC.

The chain recombines TRBV6-1 with TRBJ2-7, with a weak D call TRBD1 (5 bases). The CDR3 runs to 14 residues. The germline V gene has CDR1 MNHNS and CDR2 SASEGT. The V gene lost 7 bases and the J gene lost 9 bases, with 22 bases spanning the gap. CDR3 region: CASIPGQGIIGQYF. As DNA, the CDR3 is TGTGCCAGCATTCCCGGGCAGGGTATTATTGGGCAGTACTTC.

The rearrangement joins TRBV5-6 to TRBJ2-1; perhaps TRBD2 as D (6 bases). The germline V and J ends were trimmed by 5 bases and 8 bases, with 20 bases remaining between them. The CDR3 runs to 15 residues. Germline V CDR1 and CDR2: SGHDT, YYEEEE. The CDR3 DNA sequence: TGTGCCAGCAGTTTTGGACCACGGGAGTGGGATGAGCAGTTCTTC. Translated: CASSFGPREWDEQFF.

In this sample, this clone turned up once. This chain uses TRBV10-3 with TRBJ1-5; the D is unclear. The length of the CDR3 is 15 residues. CDR1 and CDR2 (germline): ENHRY, SYGVKD. Deletions cut 0 bases from V and 3 bases from J, with 9 bases between. CDR3 in amino acids: CAISESERPNQPQHF. As DNA, the CDR3 is TGTGCCATCAGTGAGTCGGAGAGACCCAATCAGCCCCAGCATTTT.

Worth noting for this clone: The junction and the germline gene differ at one end; a read error may be behind it. The rearrangement uses TRBV4-1 and TRBJ1-2, with TRBD1 identical over 7 bases. Germline V lookup: CDR1 MGHRA, CDR2 YSYEKL. The CDR3 has 14 residues. The CDR3 DNA reads TGCGCCAGCGGCCACGGACAGGAGATGGGGGGCTACACCTTC. Its protein is CASGHGQEMGGYTF.

This clone was seen only a few times. This chain connects TRBV5-1 to TRBJ2-4; 11 bases align to TRBD2. V gave up 4 bases and J gave up 7 bases; unmatched junction bases: 4. The CDR3 is 14 amino acids. Germline loops: CDR1 SGHRS, CDR2 YFSETQ. The CDR3, as DNA: TGCGCCAGCAGCCCGGGGACTAGCGGCAACATTCAGTACTTC. Its protein is CASSPGTSGNIQYF.

The genes are TRBV27 and TRBJ2-7, with 10 bases lining up with TRBD2. The CDR3 spans 15 residues. Germline lookup yields CDR1 MNHEY and CDR2 SMNVEV (reference sequence). V shed 5 bases and J 2 bases; nucleotides not matched to a gene: 6. The DNA of the CDR3 is TGTGCCAGCAGTGTCACTAGCGGGATCCCCTACGAGCAGTACTTC. The encoded protein is CASSVTSGIPYEQYF.

The chain couples TRBV15 to TRBJ1-2; D is unclear. V was pared by 3 bases and J by 8 bases, with 19 bases between. Per the germline V gene, CDR1 is LNHNV and CDR2 is YYDKDF (reference sequence). This CDR3 region has 15 residues. The chain's CDR3 is CATSRGDGRSGGYTF. CDR3 in DNA: TGTGCCACCAGCAGGGGCGACGGGCGTAGCGGGGGCTACACCTTC.

V is TRBV30 and J is TRBJ2-7, with a tentative D call TRBD2 (6 bases). This CDR3 comprises 10 residues. Germline V gene data show CDR1 as GTSNPN and CDR2 as SVGIG (reference sequence). The CDR3 loop reads CAGGGREQYF. The CDR3 nucleotides are TGTGCAGGTGGAGGGCGCGAGCAGTACTTC.

The rearrangement links TRBV27 to TRBJ2-7; a weak D match, TRBD1 (5 bases). The CDR3 runs 13 residues. Germline V CDR1 and CDR2: MNHEY, SMNVEV (reference sequence). Trimming took off 5 bases at V and 5 bases at J, with 13 bases between the two ends. The CDR3 bases are TGTGCCAGCAGTATCGTAGGGGCCCACGAGCAGTACTTC. Its protein is CASSIVGAHEQYF.

This rearrangement joins TRBV12-5 to TRBJ2-7; 9 nucleotides match TRBD1. The J segment lost 2 bases and the V segment lost 0 bases, leaving 11 bases of the junction unmatched. CDR3 length: 18 amino acids. Germline values: CDR1 LGHNT, CDR2 FRNRAP. CDR3 protein: CASGLVRYPGQGAYEQYF. The CDR3 coding sequence is TGTGCTAGTGGTTTGGTCCGATACCCGGGACAGGGAGCCTACGAGCAGTACTTC.

V gene TRBV4-2 combines with J gene TRBJ2-5; 8 positions match TRBD2. This CDR3 has 17 amino acids. Germline V CDR1 and CDR2: LGHNA, YNFKEQ. V gave up 0 bases and J gave up 3 bases; unmatched junction bases: 9. DNA of the CDR3: TGTGCCAGCAGCCAAGAGGTCGTGGCGGGAGGCAAAGAGACCCAGTACTTC. Protein sequence: CASSQEVVAGGKETQYF.

The chain joins TRBV28 to TRBJ1-1; D is ambiguous. Germline values: CDR1 MDHEN, CDR2 SYDVKM. V lost 2 bases and J lost 1, with 8 bases in between. The CDR3 sequence is 14 residues long. The CDR3 DNA is TGTGCCAGCAGTTTAGGGAGTCGGAACACTGAAGCTTTCTTT. It codes for CASSLGSRNTEAFF.

CDR3 nucleotides: TGTGCCAGCTCACCACGTACAGAATACACCGGGGAGCTGTTTTTT. Translation gives CASSPRTEYTGELFF. The chain combines TRBV18 with TRBJ2-2; D unresolved. Trimming left V 1 base short and J 3 bases short, with 9 bases between. This CDR3 is built from 15 residues. CDR1 is KGHSH and CDR2 is LQKENI in the germline V gene.

The rearrangement links TRBV29-1 to TRBJ1-5; 8 bases fit TRBD1. This CDR3 region has 18 residues. Looked up from germline, CDR1 is SQVTM and CDR2 is ANQGSEA. Unmatched junction bases numbered 16, after V lost 4 bases and J lost 2 bases. For the CDR3, the DNA is TGCAGCGTTGCCCCCGGACAGGGCGAATCGGTGGGCAATCAGCCCCAGCATTTT. Its translation: CSVAPGQGESVGNQPQHF.

This chain joins TRBV27 and TRBJ2-1; D possibly corresponds to TRBD2 (6 bases). Germline V gene sequence: CDR1 MNHEY, CDR2 SMNVEV (reference sequence). V lost 2 bases to trimming and J lost 4 bases, with 15 bases between them. The CDR3 totals 16 residues. CDR3 amino acids: CASSLLAPNLYNEQFF. CDR3 nucleotide sequence: TGTGCCAGCAGTTTACTAGCGCCAAACCTATACAATGAGCAGTTCTTC.

V is TRBV7-6 and J is TRBJ2-4; TRBD1 matches 8 bases. J was trimmed by 9 bases and V by 8 bases; bases with no gene match: 6. The germline gives CDR1 SGHVS, CDR2 FNYEAQ. This CDR3 region has 12 residues. CDR3 bases: TGTGCCAGCGGACAGGGAGGCGGCATTCAGTACTTC. It specifies CASGQGGGIQYF. Combining the CDR3 with reference TRBV7-6 and TRBJ2-4 gives the whole variable domain GAGVSQSPRYKVTKRGQDVALRCDPISGHVSLYWYRQALGQGPEFLTYFNYEAQQDKSGLPNDRFSAERPEGSISTLTIQRTEQRDSAMYRCASGQGGGIQYFGAGTRLSVL.

The chain carries TRBV30 and TRBJ2-3; TRBD2 agrees at 7 bases. The trim removed 1 base at V and 0 bases at J, leaving 4 bases unmatched. Per the germline V gene, CDR1 is GTSNPN and CDR2 is SVGIG (reference sequence). The CDR3 totals 15 residues. The CDR3 region is CAWSAGTTSTDTQYF. Written as DNA, the CDR3 is TGTGCCTGGAGTGCCGGGACTACTAGCACAGATACGCAGTATTTT.